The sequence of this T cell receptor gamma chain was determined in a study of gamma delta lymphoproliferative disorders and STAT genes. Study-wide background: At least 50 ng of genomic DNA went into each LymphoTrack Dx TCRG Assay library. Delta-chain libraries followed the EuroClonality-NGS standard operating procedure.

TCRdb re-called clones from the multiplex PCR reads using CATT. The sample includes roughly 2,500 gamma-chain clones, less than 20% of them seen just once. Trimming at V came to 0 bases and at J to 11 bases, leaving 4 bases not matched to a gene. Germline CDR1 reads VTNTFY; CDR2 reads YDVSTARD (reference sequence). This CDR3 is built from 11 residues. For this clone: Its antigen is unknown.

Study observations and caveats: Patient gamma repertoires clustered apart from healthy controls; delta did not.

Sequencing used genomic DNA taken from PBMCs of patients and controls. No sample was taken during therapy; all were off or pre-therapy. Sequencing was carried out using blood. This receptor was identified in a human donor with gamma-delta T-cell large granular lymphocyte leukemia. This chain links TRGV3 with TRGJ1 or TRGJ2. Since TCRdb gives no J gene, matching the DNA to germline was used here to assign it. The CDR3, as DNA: TGTGCCACCTGGGACAGGGTGGAGAAACTCTTT. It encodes CATWDRVEKLF.